Here is one TCR beta chain with its context. As yet, its antigen is unknown. The assay was immunoSEQ multiplex PCR, and TCRdb's table has in-frame clones only and misses some. This sample has approximately 69,000 clones, with 84% found just once. The germline V gene encodes CDR1 PRHDT and CDR2 FYEKMQ (reference sequence). Trimming took 5 bases from V and 3 from J; bases not matched to a gene: 5. This CDR3 spans 15 amino acids. The sample is drawn from a study of OX40 agonist ivuxolimab in advanced cancers. Study overall: An anti-OX40 (CD134) antibody with agonistic activity, ivuxolimab, was administered to patients. Partial responses were achieved by three patients, of whom one had hepatocellular carcinoma and two had cutaneous melanoma.

Study-wide results and caveats: CD4+ and CD8+ blood T cells expanded clonally by week 6 at 0.1 to 3.0 mg/kg. In the expanded peripheral T cells, antigen specificity was never determined.

The chain employs TRBV13 and TRBJ1-2, with 11 bases lining up with TRBD1. The TCR sequence derives from an adult with an advanced solid tumor such as melanoma, head and neck, liver or kidney cancer. This specimen consisted of CD4+ or CD8+ T cells sorted from blood, obtained in a trial of the OX40 agonist ivuxolimab. CDR3: CASSRTGGVDYGYTF. In DNA, the CDR3 is TGTGCCAGCAGCCGGACAGGGGGCGTCGACTATGGCTACACCTTC.